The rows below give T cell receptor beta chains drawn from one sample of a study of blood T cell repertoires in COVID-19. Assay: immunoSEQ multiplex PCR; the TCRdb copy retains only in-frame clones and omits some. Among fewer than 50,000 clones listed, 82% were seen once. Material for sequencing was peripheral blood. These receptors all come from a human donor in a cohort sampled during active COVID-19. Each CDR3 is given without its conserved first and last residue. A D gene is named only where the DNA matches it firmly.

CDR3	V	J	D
ASSQASGYNEQF	TRBV14	TRBJ2-1	.
ASSQGTSGANEQF	TRBV3-1/TRBV3-2	TRBJ2-1	TRBD2
ASPMTRRRETQY	TRBV10-1	TRBJ2-5	.
ASSIGTSENTGELF	TRBV4-2	TRBJ2-2	TRBD2
ASRGTGKGNTIY	TRBV6-5	TRBJ1-3	TRBD1
ASSRGGLSTDTQY	TRBV11-2	TRBJ2-3	.
ASTLGQGNEQY	TRBV2	TRBJ2-7	TRBD1
ASSVGTVDTDTQY	TRBV10-1	TRBJ2-3	TRBD1
ASSLTTGNKRGYT	TRBV5-4	TRBJ1-2	TRBD1
ASSPTDGVKGQPQH	TRBV4-1	TRBJ1-5	.
ASSRDRAETQY	TRBV6-5	TRBJ2-5	TRBD1
ASSLRDFFGYT	TRBV7-9	TRBJ1-2	.
ASSEIYGNTIY	TRBV2	TRBJ1-3	.
ASSEVAGGPYEQY	TRBV2	TRBJ2-7	TRBD2
ASSLTVTGELF	TRBV5-1	TRBJ2-2	.
SVDASVAYGYT	TRBV29-1	TRBJ1-2	.
AITDASSYEQY	TRBV10-3	TRBJ2-7	.
ASSLRTSSTGSTDTQY	TRBV27	TRBJ2-3	TRBD2
ASSRTGGQGTDTQY	TRBV7-3	TRBJ2-3	TRBD1
ASSLGTGEGYT	TRBV28	TRBJ1-2	TRBD1
ASSDLDRDEQF	TRBV6-1	TRBJ2-1	TRBD1
ASSLAPTPGNTIY	TRBV7-2	TRBJ1-3	.
ASSPTSYNEQF	TRBV19	TRBJ2-1	.
ASSSRAGGGKTQY	TRBV7-2	TRBJ2-5	TRBD1
ASGLEDTGGYTDTQY	TRBV12-5	TRBJ2-3	TRBD1
ASSLGAGLGYGYT	TRBV5-1	TRBJ1-2	.
ASSPRQGAVFGYT	TRBV18	TRBJ1-2	TRBD1
AWSVQLAGIYEQY	TRBV30	TRBJ2-7	TRBD2
ASTPGAGELF	TRBV28	TRBJ2-2	.
AISETSGKYEQY	TRBV10-3	TRBJ2-7	TRBD2
ASSWTELEKLF	TRBV6-2/TRBV6-3	TRBJ1-4	.
SVSGTGGNEQF	TRBV29-1	TRBJ2-1	TRBD1
ASSQERGGNTGELF	TRBV4-1	TRBJ2-2	TRBD2
ASSLGQVNQPQH	TRBV5-5	TRBJ1-5	TRBD1
ASSGTSGAYNEQF	TRBV27	TRBJ2-1	TRBD2
ASGRLDPYEQY	TRBV28	TRBJ2-7	.
ASTLGRGNTEAF	TRBV27	TRBJ1-1	.
ASSLSTSGNEQF	TRBV28	TRBJ2-1	TRBD2
AWSGQGYGYT	TRBV30	TRBJ1-2	.
ASSLGTGAMNTEAF	TRBV5-6	TRBJ1-1	TRBD1
ASSAPNLYGYT	TRBV12-3/TRBV12-4	TRBJ1-2	.
ASSLLAGGEDEQF	TRBV4-3	TRBJ2-1	TRBD2
ASRRTAAYEQY	TRBV6-5	TRBJ2-7	.
ASRQLAGGPDEQF	TRBV2	TRBJ2-1	TRBD2
ASSGWTPLSPSGNTIY	TRBV28	TRBJ1-3	.
ASSAILTTYEQY	TRBV19	TRBJ2-7	.
AWSLMRTEAF	TRBV30	TRBJ1-1	.
ASSARTGGFADTQY	TRBV2	TRBJ2-3	TRBD1
ASRRFGALAGGRDTQY	TRBV11-2	TRBJ2-3	TRBD2
ASSIALAEPSYEQY	TRBV19	TRBJ2-7	TRBD2
ASRGQGQETQY	TRBV6-5	TRBJ2-5	TRBD1
ASSLNLQETQY	TRBV7-9	TRBJ2-5	.
ASSSGTGSFSGNTIY	TRBV5-1	TRBJ1-3	TRBD1